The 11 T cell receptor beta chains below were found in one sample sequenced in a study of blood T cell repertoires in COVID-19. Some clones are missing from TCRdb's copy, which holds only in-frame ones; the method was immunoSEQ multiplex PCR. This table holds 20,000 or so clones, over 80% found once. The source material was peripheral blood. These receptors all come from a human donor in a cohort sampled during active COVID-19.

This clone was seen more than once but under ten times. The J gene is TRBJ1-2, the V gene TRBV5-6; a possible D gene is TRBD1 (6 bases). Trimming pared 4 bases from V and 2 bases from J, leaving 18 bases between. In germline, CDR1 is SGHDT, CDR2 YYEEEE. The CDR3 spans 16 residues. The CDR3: CASSISRGARNYGYTF. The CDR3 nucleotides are TGTGCCAGCAGCATTTCCCGGGGGGCGCGGAACTATGGCTACACCTTC.

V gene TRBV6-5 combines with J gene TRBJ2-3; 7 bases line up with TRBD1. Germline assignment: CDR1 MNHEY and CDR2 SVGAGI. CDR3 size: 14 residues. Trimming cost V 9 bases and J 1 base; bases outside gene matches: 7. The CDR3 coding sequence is TGTGCCAGTTTTTCCGGACAGGGCACAGATACGCAGTATTTT. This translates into CASFSGQGTDTQYF.

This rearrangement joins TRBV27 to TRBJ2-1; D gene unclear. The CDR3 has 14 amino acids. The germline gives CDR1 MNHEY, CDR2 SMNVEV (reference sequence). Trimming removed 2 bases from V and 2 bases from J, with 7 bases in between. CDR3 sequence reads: CASSLAVPYNEQFF. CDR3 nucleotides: TGTGCCAGCAGTTTAGCGGTCCCCTACAATGAGCAGTTCTTC.

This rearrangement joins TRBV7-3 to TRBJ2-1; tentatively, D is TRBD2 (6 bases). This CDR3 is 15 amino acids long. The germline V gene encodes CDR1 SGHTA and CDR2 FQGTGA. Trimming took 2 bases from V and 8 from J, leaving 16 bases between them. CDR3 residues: CASSLFRESSDEQFF. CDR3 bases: TGTGCCAGCAGCTTATTCCGGGAGAGTTCCGATGAGCAGTTCTTC.

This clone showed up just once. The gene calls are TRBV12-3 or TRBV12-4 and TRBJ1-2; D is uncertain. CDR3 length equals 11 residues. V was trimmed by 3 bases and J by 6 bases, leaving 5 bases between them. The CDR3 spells CASSFGDGYTF. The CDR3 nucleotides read TGTGCCAGCAGTTTCGGGGATGGCTACACCTTC.

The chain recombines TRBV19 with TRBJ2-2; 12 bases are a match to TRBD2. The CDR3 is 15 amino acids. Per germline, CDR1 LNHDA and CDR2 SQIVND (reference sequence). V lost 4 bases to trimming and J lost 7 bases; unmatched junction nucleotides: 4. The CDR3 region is CASSRLAGVFGELFF. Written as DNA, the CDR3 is TGTGCCAGTAGTAGACTAGCGGGAGTATTCGGGGAGCTGTTTTTT.

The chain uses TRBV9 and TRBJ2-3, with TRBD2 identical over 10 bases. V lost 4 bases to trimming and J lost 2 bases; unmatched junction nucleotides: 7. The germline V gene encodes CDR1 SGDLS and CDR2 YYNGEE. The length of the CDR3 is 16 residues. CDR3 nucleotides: TGTGCCAGCAGCCCGAGGACTAGCGGATTCACAGATACGCAGTATTTT. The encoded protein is CASSPRTSGFTDTQYF.

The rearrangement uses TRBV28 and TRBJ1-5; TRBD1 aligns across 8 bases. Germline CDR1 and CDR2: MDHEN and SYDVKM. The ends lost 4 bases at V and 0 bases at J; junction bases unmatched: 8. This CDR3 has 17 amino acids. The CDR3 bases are TGTGCCAGCAGTTCTTGGCAGGGGGCGCCTAGCAATCAGCCCCAGCATTTT. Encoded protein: CASSSWQGAPSNQPQHF.

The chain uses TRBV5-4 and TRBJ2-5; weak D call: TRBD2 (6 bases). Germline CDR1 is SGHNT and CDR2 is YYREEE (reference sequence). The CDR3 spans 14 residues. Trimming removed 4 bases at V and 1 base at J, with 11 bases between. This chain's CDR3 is CASSPGLAQETQYF. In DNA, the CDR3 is TGTGCCAGCAGCCCGGGACTTGCCCAAGAGACCCAGTACTTC.

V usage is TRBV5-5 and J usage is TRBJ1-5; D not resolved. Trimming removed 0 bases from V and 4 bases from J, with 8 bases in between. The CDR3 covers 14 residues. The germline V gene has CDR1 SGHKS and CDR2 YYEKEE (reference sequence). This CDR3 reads CASSLAGPNQPQHF. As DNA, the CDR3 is TGTGCCAGCAGCTTGGCGGGTCCTAATCAGCCCCAGCATTTT. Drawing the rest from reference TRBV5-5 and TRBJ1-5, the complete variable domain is DAGVTQSPTHLIKTRGQQVTLRCSPISGHKSVSWYQQVLGQGPQFIFQYYEKEERGRGNFPDRFSARQFPNYSSELNVNALLLGDSALYLCASSLAGPNQPQHFGDGTRLSIL.

CDR3: CASTFGGGPETQYF. For the CDR3, the DNA is TGTGCCAGCACCTTCGGCGGAGGTCCAGAGACCCAGTACTTC. The gene calls are TRBV2 and TRBJ2-5; D might be TRBD2 (5 bases). The CDR3 spans 14 residues. The V gene's germline CDR1 is SNHLY and CDR2 FYNNEI. V shed 7 bases and J shed 4 bases, with 16 bases lying between them.